This T cell receptor (beta chain) derives from a study of blood T cell repertoires in COVID-19. About the study: Acute and convalescent COVID-19 specimens originated in the United States, Italy and Spain.

Authors' analysis steps: Reference gene primers were amplified, and this amplification served to estimate nucleated cell counts. This table comes from immunoSEQ multiplex PCR, and its TCRdb copy is limited to in-frame clones, with some not included. V and J calls plus clone size are reproduced from that table; the DNA served to infer D and trimming. Of approximately 210,000 clones listed, about 95% are singletons. Followed longitudinally, the Seattle patients had been enrolled during active infection. With 0 bases clipped from V and 3 bases from J, the junction kept 1 base outside the gene matches. The CDR3 runs to 14 residues. Per germline, CDR1 SGHRS and CDR2 YFSETQ.

The sequencing input was peripheral blood. This receptor was taken from a man between 25 and 39 years old with COVID-19, enrolled during active disease. The chain has TRBV5-1 and TRBJ2-7, with 9 nucleotides matching TRBD1. In nucleotides, the CDR3 is TGCGCCAGCAGCTTGGCGGGACAGGGCTACGAGCAGTACTTC. Protein: CASSLAGQGYEQYF.